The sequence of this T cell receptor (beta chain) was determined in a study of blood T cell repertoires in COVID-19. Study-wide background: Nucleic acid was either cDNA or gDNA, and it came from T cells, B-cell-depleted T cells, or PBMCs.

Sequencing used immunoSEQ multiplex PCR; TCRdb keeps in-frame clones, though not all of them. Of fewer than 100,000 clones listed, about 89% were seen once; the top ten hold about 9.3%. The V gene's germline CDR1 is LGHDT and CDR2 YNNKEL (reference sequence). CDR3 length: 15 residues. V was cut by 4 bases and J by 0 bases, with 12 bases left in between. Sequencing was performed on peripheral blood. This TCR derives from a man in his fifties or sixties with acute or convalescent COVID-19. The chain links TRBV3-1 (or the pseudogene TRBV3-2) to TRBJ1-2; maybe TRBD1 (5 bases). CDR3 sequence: CASSPWGSPNYGYTF. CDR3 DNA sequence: TGTGCCAGCAGCCCCTGGGGCAGTCCTAACTATGGCTACACCTTC.